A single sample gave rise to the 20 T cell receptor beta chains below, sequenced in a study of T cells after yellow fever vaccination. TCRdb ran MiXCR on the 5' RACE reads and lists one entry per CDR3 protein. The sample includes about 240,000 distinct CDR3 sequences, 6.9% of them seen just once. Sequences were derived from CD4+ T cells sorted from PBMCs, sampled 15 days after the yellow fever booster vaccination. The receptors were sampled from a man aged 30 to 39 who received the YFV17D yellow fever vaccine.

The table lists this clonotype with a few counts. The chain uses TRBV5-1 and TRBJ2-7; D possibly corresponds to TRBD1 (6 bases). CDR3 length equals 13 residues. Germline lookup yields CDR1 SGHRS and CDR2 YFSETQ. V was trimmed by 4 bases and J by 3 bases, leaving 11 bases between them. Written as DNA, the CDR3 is TGCGCCAGCAGCACACAGGGTTACTACGAGCAGTACTTC. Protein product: CASSTQGYYEQYF.

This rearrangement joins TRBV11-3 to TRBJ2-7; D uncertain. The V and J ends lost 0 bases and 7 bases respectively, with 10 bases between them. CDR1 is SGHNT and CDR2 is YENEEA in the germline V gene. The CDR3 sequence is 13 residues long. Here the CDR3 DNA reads TGTGCCAGCAGCTTAGATACTACCGGGGAGCAGTACTTC. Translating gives CASSLDTTGEQYF.

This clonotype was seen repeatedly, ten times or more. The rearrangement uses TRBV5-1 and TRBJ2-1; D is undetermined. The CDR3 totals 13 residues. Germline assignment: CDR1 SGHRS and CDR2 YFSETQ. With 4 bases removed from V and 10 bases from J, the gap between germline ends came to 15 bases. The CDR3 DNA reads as TGCGCCAGCAGCCCGGTCCCGGGCCCCGAGCAGTTCTTC. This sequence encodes CASSPVPGPEQFF.

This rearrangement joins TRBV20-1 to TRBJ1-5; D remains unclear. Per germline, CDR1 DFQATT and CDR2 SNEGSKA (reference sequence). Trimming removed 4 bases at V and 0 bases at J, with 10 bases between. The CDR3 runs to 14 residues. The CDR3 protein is CSATTGNSNQPQHF. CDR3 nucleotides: TGCAGTGCTACTACGGGGAATAGCAATCAGCCCCAGCATTTT.

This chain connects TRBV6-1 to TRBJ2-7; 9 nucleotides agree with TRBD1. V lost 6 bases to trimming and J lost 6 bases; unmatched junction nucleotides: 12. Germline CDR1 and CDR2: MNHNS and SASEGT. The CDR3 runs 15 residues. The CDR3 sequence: CASRTNLRDRAEQYF. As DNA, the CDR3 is TGTGCCAGCAGAACGAACTTACGGGACAGGGCCGAGCAGTACTTC.

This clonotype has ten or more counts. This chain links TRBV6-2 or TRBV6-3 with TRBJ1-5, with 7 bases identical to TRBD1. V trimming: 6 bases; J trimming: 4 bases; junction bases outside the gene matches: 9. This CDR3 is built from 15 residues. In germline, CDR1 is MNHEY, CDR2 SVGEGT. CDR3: CASSREDRENQPQHF. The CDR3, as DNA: TGTGCCAGCAGCCGGGAAGACAGGGAAAATCAGCCCCAGCATTTT.

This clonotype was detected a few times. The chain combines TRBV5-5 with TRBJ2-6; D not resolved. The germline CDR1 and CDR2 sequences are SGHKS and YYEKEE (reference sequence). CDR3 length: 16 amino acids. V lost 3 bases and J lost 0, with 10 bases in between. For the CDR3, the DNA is TGTGCCAGCAGCTCGGCCAGTATCTCTGGGGCCAACGTCCTGACTTTC. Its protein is CASSSASISGANVLTF.

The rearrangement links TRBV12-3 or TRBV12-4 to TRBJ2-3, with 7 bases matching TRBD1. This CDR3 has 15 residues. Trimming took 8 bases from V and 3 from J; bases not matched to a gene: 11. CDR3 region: CASRPGQAKTDTQYF. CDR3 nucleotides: TGTGCCAGCCGACCAGGACAGGCGAAGACAGATACGCAGTATTTT.

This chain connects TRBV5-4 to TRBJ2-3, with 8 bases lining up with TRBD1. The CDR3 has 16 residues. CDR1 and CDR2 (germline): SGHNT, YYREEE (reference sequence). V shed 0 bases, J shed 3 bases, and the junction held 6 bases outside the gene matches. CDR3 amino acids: CASSLAGQGVTDTQYF. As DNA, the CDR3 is TGTGCCAGCAGCTTGGCCGGACAGGGAGTTACAGATACGCAGTATTTT.

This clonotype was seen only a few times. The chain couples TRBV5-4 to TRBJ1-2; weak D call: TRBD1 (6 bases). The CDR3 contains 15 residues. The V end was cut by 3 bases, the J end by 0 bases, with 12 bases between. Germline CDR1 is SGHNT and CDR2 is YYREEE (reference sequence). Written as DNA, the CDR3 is TGTGCCAGCAGCTATACAGGGAGGGCTAACTATGGCTACACCTTC. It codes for CASSYTGRANYGYTF.

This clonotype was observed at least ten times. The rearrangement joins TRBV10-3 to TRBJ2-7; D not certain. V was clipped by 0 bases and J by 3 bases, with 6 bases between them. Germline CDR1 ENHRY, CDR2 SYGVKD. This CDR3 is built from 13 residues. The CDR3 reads CAISESMSYEQYF. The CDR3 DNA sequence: TGTGCCATCAGTGAGTCGATGAGCTACGAGCAGTACTTC.

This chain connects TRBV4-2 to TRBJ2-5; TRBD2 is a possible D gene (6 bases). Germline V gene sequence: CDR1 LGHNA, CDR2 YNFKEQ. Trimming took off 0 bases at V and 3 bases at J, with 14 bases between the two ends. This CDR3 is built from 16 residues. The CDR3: CASSQDVAGPEETQYF. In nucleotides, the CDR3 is TGTGCCAGCAGCCAAGATGTGGCGGGACCAGAAGAGACCCAGTACTTC.

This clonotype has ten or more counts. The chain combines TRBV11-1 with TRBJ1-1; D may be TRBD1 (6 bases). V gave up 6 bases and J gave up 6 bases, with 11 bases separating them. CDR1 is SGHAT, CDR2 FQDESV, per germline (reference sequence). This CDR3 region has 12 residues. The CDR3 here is CASSRGTAEAFF. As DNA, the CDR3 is TGTGCCAGCAGTAGGGGGACCGCTGAAGCTTTCTTT.

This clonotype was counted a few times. CDR3 sequence reads: CATSREWNTEAFF. The CDR3 DNA reads as TGTGCCACCAGCAGAGAATGGAACACTGAAGCTTTCTTT. This rearrangement joins TRBV15 to TRBJ1-1; D is unresolved. The CDR3 is 13 residues long. Germline CDR1 LNHNV, CDR2 YYDKDF (reference sequence). Between the trimmed V and J ends, which lost 0 bases and 1 base, there was a span of 3 bases.

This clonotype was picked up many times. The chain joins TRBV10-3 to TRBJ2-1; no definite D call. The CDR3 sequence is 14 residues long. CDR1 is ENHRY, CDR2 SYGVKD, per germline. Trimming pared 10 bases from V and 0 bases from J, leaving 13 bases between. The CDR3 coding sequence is TGTGCCACACAGACGGAAAGCTCCTACAATGAGCAGTTCTTC. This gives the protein CATQTESSYNEQFF.

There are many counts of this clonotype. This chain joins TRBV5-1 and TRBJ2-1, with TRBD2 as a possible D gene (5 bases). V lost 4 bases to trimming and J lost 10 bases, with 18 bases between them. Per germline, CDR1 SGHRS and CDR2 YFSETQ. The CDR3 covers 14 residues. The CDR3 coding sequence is TGCGCCAGCAGCCTGGACTTACCAGGCCTAGAGCAGTTCTTC. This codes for CASSLDLPGLEQFF.

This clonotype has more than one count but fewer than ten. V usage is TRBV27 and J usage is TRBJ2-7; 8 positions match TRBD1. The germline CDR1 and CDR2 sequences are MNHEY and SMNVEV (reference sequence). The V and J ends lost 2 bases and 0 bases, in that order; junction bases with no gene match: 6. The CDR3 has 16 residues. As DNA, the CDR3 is TGTGCCAGCAGTTTAATTAGGACAGGGAGCTCCTACGAGCAGTACTTC. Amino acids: CASSLIRTGSSYEQYF.

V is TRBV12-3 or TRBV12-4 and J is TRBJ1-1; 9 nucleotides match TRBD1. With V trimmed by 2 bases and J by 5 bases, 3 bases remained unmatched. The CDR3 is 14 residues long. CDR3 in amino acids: CASSLTGGATEAFF. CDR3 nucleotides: TGTGCCAGCAGTTTAACAGGGGGCGCGACTGAAGCTTTCTTT.

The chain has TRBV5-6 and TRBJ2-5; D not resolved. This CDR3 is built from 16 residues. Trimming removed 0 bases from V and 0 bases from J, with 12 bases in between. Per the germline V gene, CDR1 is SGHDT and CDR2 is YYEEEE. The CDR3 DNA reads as TGTGCCAGCAGCTTGGGAGCAACCTTCTACCAAGAGACCCAGTACTTC. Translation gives CASSLGATFYQETQYF.

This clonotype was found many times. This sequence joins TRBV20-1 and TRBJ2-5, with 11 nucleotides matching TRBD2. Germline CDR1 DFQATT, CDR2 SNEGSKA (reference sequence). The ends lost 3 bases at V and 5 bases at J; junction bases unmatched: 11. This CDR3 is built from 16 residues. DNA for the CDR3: TGCAGTGCTAGGGAACTAGCGGGAGCAGGCGGGGAGACCCAGTACTTC. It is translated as CSARELAGAGGETQYF.